Each of the 20 T cell receptor beta chains below was sequenced from the same sample in a study of cytomegalovirus exposure and HLA in healthy donors. PCR amplification relied on 60 Vbeta primers (plus 13 Jbeta primers). The repertoire was sequenced with immunoSEQ multiplex PCR; TCRdb's copy has only in-frame clones and lacks some. The data show approximately 150,000 clones, 70% to 80% seen once. Sequences were obtained from PBMCs. The origin of the receptors is a woman aged 40 to 50 in good health and CMV-seronegative.

The chain joins TRBV28 to TRBJ2-1; TRBD2 aligns across 7 bases. The V and J ends lost 2 bases and 6 bases, in that order; junction bases with no gene match: 7. Germline CDR1 is MDHEN and CDR2 is SYDVKM. The CDR3 loop spans 15 amino acids. CDR3 coding DNA: TGTGCCAGCAGTTTAAGGCGGGAGAGTCGCAATGAGCAGTTCTTC. It translates to CASSLRRESRNEQFF.

This clone appeared a single time. The chain uses TRBV28 and TRBJ2-7; the D gene is possibly TRBD1 (6 bases). Germline V gene lookup returns CDR1 MDHEN and CDR2 SYDVKM. Deletions cut 2 bases from V and 5 bases from J, with 13 bases between. The CDR3 has 14 residues. Here the CDR3 DNA reads TGTGCCAGCAGTTTACCCAGGGGATGGGACGAGCAGTACTTC. It yields the protein CASSLPRGWDEQYF.

This clone has a handful of counts. This sequence joins TRBV21-1 and TRBJ1-6. TRBV21-1 is a known pseudogene. This CDR3 spans 16 amino acids. CDR3 region: CASTTGVSSYNSPLHF. CDR3 nucleotides: TGTGCCAGCACCACGGGAGTGAGCTCCTATAATTCACCCCTCCACTTT.

The rearrangement joins TRBV4-2 to TRBJ2-5, with a possible D match to TRBD1 (5 bases). The germline gives CDR1 LGHNA, CDR2 YNFKEQ. With 2 bases removed from V and 3 bases from J, the gap between germline ends came to 10 bases. This CDR3 has 14 amino acids. CDR3 in amino acids: CASSQTGSKETQYF. The CDR3 bases are TGTGCCAGCAGCCAAACAGGCAGCAAAGAGACCCAGTACTTC.

J is TRBJ2-5 and V is TRBV7-3; D is possibly TRBD2 (6 bases). The V end was cut by 5 bases, the J end by 3 bases, with 13 bases between. CDR1 SGHTA and CDR2 FQGTGA come from the germline V gene. This CDR3 region has 14 residues. In nucleotides, the CDR3 is TGTGCCAGCAGCATAGGGACTTCCAAAGAGACCCAGTACTTC. Translation: CASSIGTSKETQYF.

The V gene is TRBV2, the J gene TRBJ2-3; perhaps TRBD2 as D (6 bases). The CDR3 has 16 residues. Germline V lookup: CDR1 SNHLY, CDR2 FYNNEI. V gave up 4 bases and J gave up 9 bases, with 23 bases separating them. The CDR3 is CASSAISGIGGGTQYF. The CDR3 region has the DNA TGTGCCAGCAGTGCAATCTCGGGCATCGGGGGAGGCACGCAGTATTTT.

The rearrangement joins TRBV11-2 to TRBJ1-1, with 10 bases aligning to TRBD1. CDR1 and CDR2 (germline): SGHAT, FQNNGV. The CDR3 sequence is 15 residues long. V shed 3 bases, J shed 3 bases, and the junction held 4 bases outside the gene matches. The CDR3 reads CASSFGTGAHTEAFF. As DNA, the CDR3 is TGTGCCAGCAGCTTCGGGACAGGGGCCCACACTGAAGCTTTCTTT.

The chain is built from TRBV7-3 and TRBJ2-1; 9 bases agree with TRBD1. Per germline, CDR1 SGHTA and CDR2 FQGTGA. The CDR3 contains 14 residues. J gave up 5 bases and V 5 bases, and 4 bases lay outside the gene matches. The CDR3 bases are TGTGCCAGCAGCGCCCGGGACAGGGACAATGAGCAGTTCTTC. Amino acid sequence: CASSARDRDNEQFF.

The chain has TRBV29-1 and TRBJ2-1, with D hard to call. Trimming pared 4 bases from V and 7 bases from J, leaving 20 bases between. Germline values: CDR1 SQVTM, CDR2 ANQGSEA. The CDR3 has 15 amino acids. In nucleotides, the CDR3 is TGCAGCGTTGTTAGCCAATCGCCTAGTACGAATGAGCAGTTCTTC. The encoded protein is CSVVSQSPSTNEQFF.

This chain uses TRBV7-9 with TRBJ1-1; unclear D gene. The CDR3 extends over 14 amino acids. Germline V lookup: CDR1 SEHNR, CDR2 FQNEAQ (reference sequence). V was trimmed by 5 bases and J by 2 bases, leaving 12 bases between them. The CDR3 nucleotides read TGTGCCAGCAGCGAGGCTGGCGGAAACACTGAAGCTTTCTTT. It codes for CASSEAGGNTEAFF.

The CDR3 here is CASSLQGIYGYTF. The CDR3 region has the DNA TGTGCCAGCAGTTTACAGGGGATCTATGGCTACACCTTC. The chain employs TRBV6-5 and TRBJ1-2; 7 nucleotides agree with TRBD1. The germline V gene has CDR1 MNHEY and CDR2 SVGAGI. Losses at the gene ends were 4 bases for V and 4 bases for J; bases not matched to a gene: 3. The CDR3 spans 13 residues.

This chain links TRBV19 with TRBJ2-1, with 7 positions matching TRBD2. The germline CDR1 and CDR2 sequences are LNHDA and SQIVND (reference sequence). The CDR3 runs 15 residues. Unmatched junction bases numbered 9, after V lost 7 bases and J lost 3 bases. The CDR3 DNA is TGTGCCAGTAATCCAGGACTAGTGTACTACAATGAGCAGTTCTTC. It codes for CASNPGLVYYNEQFF.

This clone was found a few times. The V and J genes are TRBV10-3 and TRBJ2-7; the D gene is possibly TRBD2 (6 bases). The V gene's germline CDR1 is ENHRY and CDR2 SYGVKD. The CDR3 length is 15 residues. V lost 9 bases to trimming and J lost 5 bases, with 23 bases between them. The CDR3 DNA reads as TGTGCCATGGGGGGAGCGGGCCATAACCCCGACGAGCAGTACTTC. The encoded protein is CAMGGAGHNPDEQYF.

The genes are TRBV4-2 and TRBJ1-5; D is undetermined. Germline V gives CDR1 LGHNA, CDR2 YNFKEQ. The ends were cut back, 0 bases at V and 0 bases at J, with 9 bases in the middle. The CDR3 has 16 residues. DNA for the CDR3: TGTGCCAGCAGCCAAGATAGTGGGCATAGCAATCAGCCCCAGCATTTT. Translated: CASSQDSGHSNQPQHF.

This rearrangement joins TRBV15 to TRBJ2-2, with D maybe TRBD1 (7 bases). CDR3 length equals 15 residues. Trimming took 1 base from V and 7 from J, leaving 13 bases between them. Germline CDR1 and CDR2: LNHNV and YYDKDF (reference sequence). The CDR3, as DNA: TGTGCCACCAGCAGAGCAGGGGGGCGGGGCGGGGAGCTGTTTTTT. It encodes CATSRAGGRGGELFF.

This sequence joins TRBV6-1 and TRBJ1-1; D may be TRBD1 (6 bases). Trimming cost V 6 bases and J 1 base, with 9 bases left between them. The length of the CDR3 is 13 residues. Germline V gene sequence: CDR1 MNHNS, CDR2 SASEGT. The CDR3 protein is CASSRTENTEAFF. The CDR3 DNA reads TGTGCCAGCAGCAGGACAGAGAACACTGAAGCTTTCTTT.

The chain couples TRBV21-1 to TRBJ2-2; the table's D call TRBD2 went unverified against the DNA. TRBV21-1 is classified as a pseudogene. This CDR3 comprises 18 residues. The CDR3 protein is CASSSLAGVNLNTGELFF. In DNA form, the CDR3 reads TGTGCCAGCAGTAGTCTAGCGGGAGTAAATTTGAACACCGGGGAGCTGTTTTTT.

V is TRBV28 and J is TRBJ1-4; D is unclear. V was shortened by 5 bases and J by 8 bases, with 18 bases between the two germline ends. The CDR3 length is 15 residues. Germline V gives CDR1 MDHEN, CDR2 SYDVKM. CDR3 coding DNA: TGTGCCAGCAGTCCAGACAAGTCCCCCCGGGAAAAACTGTTTTTT. It codes for CASSPDKSPREKLFF. Drawing the rest from reference TRBV28 and TRBJ1-4, the complete variable domain is DVKVTQSSRYLVKRTGEKVFLECVQDMDHENMFWYRQDPGLGLRLIYFSYDVKMKEKGDIPEGYSVSREKKERFSLILESASTNQTSMYLCASSPDKSPREKLFFGSGTQLSVL.

This clone was recorded a few times. The V call is TRBV5-6, the J call TRBJ2-1; no reliable D call. CDR1 is SGHDT, CDR2 YYEEEE, per germline. There are 11 residues in the CDR3. V was clipped by 0 bases and J by 10 bases, with 5 bases between them. The CDR3 bases are TGTGCCAGCAGCTTGGCTAACGAGCAGTTCTTC. Protein product: CASSLANEQFF.

CDR3 protein: CALGQGDQPQHF. The CDR3 nucleotides read TGTGCCTTGGGCCAGGGCGATCAGCCCCAGCATTTT. The chain couples TRBV7-9 to TRBJ1-5; a possible D gene is TRBD1 (5 bases). The germline V gene encodes CDR1 SEHNR and CDR2 FQNEAQ (reference sequence). Trimming took off 11 bases at V and 5 bases at J, with 13 bases between the two ends. The CDR3 is 12 residues long.